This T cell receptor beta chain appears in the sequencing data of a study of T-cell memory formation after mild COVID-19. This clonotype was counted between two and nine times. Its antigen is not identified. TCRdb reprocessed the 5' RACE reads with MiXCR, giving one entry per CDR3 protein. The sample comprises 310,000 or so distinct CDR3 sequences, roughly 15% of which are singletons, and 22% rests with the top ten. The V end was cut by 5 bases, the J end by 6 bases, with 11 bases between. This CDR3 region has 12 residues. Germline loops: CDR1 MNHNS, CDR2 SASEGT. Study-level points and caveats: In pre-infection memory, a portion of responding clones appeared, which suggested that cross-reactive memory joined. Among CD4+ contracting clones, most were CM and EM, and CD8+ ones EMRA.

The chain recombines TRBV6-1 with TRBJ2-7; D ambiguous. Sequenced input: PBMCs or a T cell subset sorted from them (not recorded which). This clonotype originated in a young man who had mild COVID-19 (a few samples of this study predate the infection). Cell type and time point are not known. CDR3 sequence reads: CASSSTGPEQYF. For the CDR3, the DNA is TGTGCCAGCAGTTCGACCGGGCCCGAGCAGTACTTC.